This T cell receptor beta chain was identified during a study of early T cells in non-severe SARS-CoV-2 infection. TCRdb re-called the 5' RACE reads through MiXCR, storing one row per CDR3 protein. In the table there are tens of thousands of distinct CDR3 sequences, 5.9% of which are singletons. V lost 2 bases, J lost 7 bases, and 7 bases stayed unmatched. Germline CDR1 reads KGHSY; CDR2 reads FQNENV. This CDR3 spans 15 amino acids. This clonotype was seen ten or more times. The input for sequencing was whole blood, taken at baseline. The sequence was obtained from an adult who was a healthcare worker with PCR-confirmed SARS-CoV-2 infection or an uninfected control (not recorded which). This chain connects TRBV16 to TRBJ2-7; 11 bases map to TRBD2. The CDR3 bases are TGTGCCAGCAGCCAACAGGGACTAGCGGTCCAAGAGCAGTACTTC. Protein product: CASSQQGLAVQEQYF.